This T cell receptor beta chain appears in the sequencing data of a study of siplizumab effects on memory and regulatory T cells. Clones were sequenced by immunoSEQ multiplex PCR, and TCRdb holds only the in-frame ones, with some missing. This sample has under 110,000 clones; about nine tenths occur once, and the top ten carry 12%. A remark on this clone: The antigen is unknown.

Overall study results and limits: Roughly 75-96% of proliferating CD4+ or CD8+ clones lacked a naive or memory phenotype that could be assigned. The average Treg-derived proportion among mappable alloreactive CD4+ clones was 55% to 75% with siplizumab versus about 28% in controls.

In germline, CDR1 is SGHDN, CDR2 FVKESK. The CDR3 is made up of 14 amino acids. The ends were cut back, 4 bases at V and 10 bases at J, with 18 bases in the middle. V is TRBV14 and J is TRBJ2-3; D might be TRBD2 (6 bases). This receptor was obtained from a human donor in good health. The specimen was non-Treg CD4+ T cells sorted from blood. The CDR3 DNA reads as TGTGCCAGCAGCCTCGGACTAAGTTCGGGTGCGCAGTATTTT. It specifies CASSLGLSSGAQYF.